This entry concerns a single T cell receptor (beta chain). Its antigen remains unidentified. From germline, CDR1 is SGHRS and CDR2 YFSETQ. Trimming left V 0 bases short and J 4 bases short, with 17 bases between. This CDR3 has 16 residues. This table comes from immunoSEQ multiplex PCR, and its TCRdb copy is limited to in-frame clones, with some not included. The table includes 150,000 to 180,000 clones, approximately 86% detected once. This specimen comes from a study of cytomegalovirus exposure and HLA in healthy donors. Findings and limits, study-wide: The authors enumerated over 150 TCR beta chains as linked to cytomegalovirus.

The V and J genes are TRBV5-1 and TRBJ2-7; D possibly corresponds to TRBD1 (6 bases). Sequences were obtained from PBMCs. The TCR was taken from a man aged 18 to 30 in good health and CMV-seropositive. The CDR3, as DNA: TGCGCCAGCAGCTTGGCCGGGTACAGGGTGGGGTACGAGCAGTACTTC. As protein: CASSLAGYRVGYEQYF.